This is a list of T cell receptor beta chains from one sample in a study of blood T cell repertoires in COVID-19. TCRdb's table, derived via immunoSEQ multiplex PCR, lists solely in-frame clones and lacks some. The data show a few hundred thousand clones, almost 85% seen once. The sequencing sample was made of PBMCs or T cells enriched from blood (not recorded which). Every receptor here comes from a man aged 35-49 years who had recovered from COVID-19. The CDR3 runs from the conserved cysteine through the conserved F or W. Fields, in order: V gene, J gene, clone size, D gene, CDR3 protein, CDR3 DNA. The D gene is left open where the match is weak. Size tells how often a clone was seen (once, few, many) or the class of an expanded clone, and some rows leave it out.

V gene: TRBV28
J gene: TRBJ1-5
clone size: once
D gene: NA
CDR3 protein: CASSYQGGGNQPQHF
CDR3 DNA: TGTGCCAGCAGTTATCAGGGAGGGGGCAATCAGCCCCAGCATTTT

V gene: TRBV4-2
J gene: TRBJ2-3
clone size: NA
D gene: TRBD2
CDR3 protein: CASSQALGGAADTQYF
CDR3 DNA: TGTGCCAGCAGCCAAGCTCTCGGGGGGGCCGCAGATACGCAGTATTTT

V gene: TRBV7-3
J gene: TRBJ1-3
clone size: NA
D gene: NA
CDR3 protein: CASSLNAPGSSGNTIYF
CDR3 DNA: TGTGCCAGCAGCTTAAATGCCCCCGGTAGCTCTGGAAACACCATATATTTT

V gene: TRBV2
J gene: TRBJ2-1
clone size: few
D gene: TRBD1
CDR3 protein: CASSRDRGLNEQFF
CDR3 DNA: TGTGCCAGCAGTAGGGACAGGGGACTCAATGAGCAGTTCTTC

V gene: TRBV28
J gene: TRBJ1-5
clone size: NA
D gene: TRBD1
CDR3 protein: CASSLRDRARYSNQPQHF
CDR3 DNA: TGTGCCAGCAGCCTCCGGGACAGGGCCCGATATAGCAATCAGCCCCAGCATTTT

V gene: TRBV19
J gene: TRBJ1-2
clone size: NA
D gene: TRBD1
CDR3 protein: CASWDRGYGYTF
CDR3 DNA: TGTGCCAGTTGGGACAGGGGCTATGGCTACACCTTC

V gene: TRBV4-1
J gene: TRBJ1-4
clone size: NA
D gene: NA
CDR3 protein: CASSQGPGVNEKLFF
CDR3 DNA: TGCGCCAGCAGCCAAGGGCCGGGGGTTAATGAAAAACTGTTTTTT

V gene: TRBV10-1
J gene: TRBJ2-7
clone size: NA
D gene: NA
CDR3 protein: CASSESDSRGPYEQYF
CDR3 DNA: TGCGCCAGCAGTGAGTCGGACTCGCGGGGTCCCTACGAGCAGTACTTC

V gene: TRBV27
J gene: TRBJ2-2
clone size: NA
D gene: TRBD1
CDR3 protein: CASSPLGQGARGFTGELFF
CDR3 DNA: TGTGCCAGCAGTCCCCTGGGACAGGGGGCGCGCGGTTTTACCGGGGAGCTGTTTTTT

V gene: TRBV27
J gene: TRBJ1-1
clone size: NA
D gene: NA
CDR3 protein: CASSLSLMNTEAFF
CDR3 DNA: TGTGCCAGCAGTTTAAGCCTCATGAACACTGAAGCTTTCTTT

V gene: TRBV28
J gene: TRBJ1-4
clone size: many
D gene: TRBD1
CDR3 protein: CASIPAGGSNEKLFF
CDR3 DNA: TGTGCCAGCATCCCGGCAGGGGGCTCTAATGAAAAACTGTTTTTT

V gene: TRBV29-1
J gene: TRBJ1-3
clone size: NA
D gene: TRBD1
CDR3 protein: CSASDRDGGNTIYF
CDR3 DNA: TGCAGCGCCTCCGACAGGGACGGTGGAAACACCATATATTTT

V gene: TRBV3-1/TRBV3-2
J gene: TRBJ1-4
clone size: NA
D gene: TRBD1
CDR3 protein: CASSRQGAVGKLFF
CDR3 DNA: TGTGCCAGCAGCAGACAGGGGGCAGTTGGAAAACTGTTTTTT

V gene: TRBV27
J gene: TRBJ2-2
clone size: few
D gene: NA
CDR3 protein: CASSFSGAGRELFF
CDR3 DNA: TGTGCCAGCAGTTTCTCAGGGGCGGGTCGGGAGCTGTTTTTT

V gene: TRBV10-3
J gene: TRBJ1-1
clone size: NA
D gene: NA
CDR3 protein: CALRGDMNTEAFF
CDR3 DNA: TGTGCCCTCCGGGGGGACATGAACACTGAAGCTTTCTTT

V gene: TRBV30
J gene: TRBJ1-1
clone size: NA
D gene: NA
CDR3 protein: CAWTPNDLAFF
CDR3 DNA: TGTGCCTGGACTCCTAACGATCTAGCTTTCTTT

V gene: TRBV27
J gene: TRBJ2-5
clone size: NA
D gene: NA
CDR3 protein: CASGSVRGQETQYF
CDR3 DNA: TGTGCCAGCGGGTCTGTCCGGGGGCAAGAGACCCAGTACTTC

V gene: TRBV12-1
J gene: TRBJ1-1
clone size: NA
D gene: NA
CDR3 protein: CASSRGGAEAFF
CDR3 DNA: TGTGCCAGCAGCAGAGGGGGGGCTGAAGCTTTCTTT

V gene: TRBV7-3
J gene: TRBJ1-2
clone size: once
D gene: NA
CDR3 protein: CASSLTPEDGYTF
CDR3 DNA: TGTGCCAGCAGCCTTACACCTGAGGATGGCTACACCTTC